A single sample is the source of the 6 T cell receptor beta chains below, sequenced in a study of tumor-infiltrating lymphocytes in primary liver carcinoma. From approximately 550 ng of total RNA, TCR beta-specific cDNA was reverse-transcribed using a constant-region primer. Slightly modified ARM-PCR with three nested multiplex PCR rounds yielded TCR beta libraries. It was with TRBV1-TRBV30 forward primers and a C-beta reverse primer that the first two PCR rounds were run, at around 10 cycles each. TCRdb fed the multiplex PCR reads into MiXCR, producing one record per CDR3 protein. The table includes roughly 78,000 distinct CDR3 sequences, about 70% detected once. Between roughly 20 and 32 mg of unsorted bulk tissue served as the source from which RNA and DNA were co-extracted. Sequencing input: liver tumor tissue from sampling region 4. Subset of the sample: tumor region T4, right-lateral pole. These receptors came from an older woman with primary liver carcinoma and hepatitis B virus infection.

This clonotype was detected once. A read error may explain this, as a much larger clone is one base away. Here the CDR3 DNA reads TGTGCCAACAGTGACTTGGCGGGGGCCAATGAGCAGTTCTTC. Translated, it gives CANSDLAGANEQFF. The genes are TRBV6-4 and TRBJ2-1; a weak D match, TRBD2 (7 bases). The CDR3 has 14 residues. The germline V gene encodes CDR1 MRHNA and CDR2 SNTAGT.

For this clonotype: Since a much larger clone is just one base distant, this may be a read error. The chain is built from TRBV5-1 and TRBJ1-1; D unclear. CDR3 size: 15 residues. CDR1 is SGHRS and CDR2 is YFSETQ in the germline V gene. The chain's CDR3 is CASRLDGVTNTEAFF. The DNA of the CDR3 is TGCGCCAGCAGATTGGATGGGGTAACGAACACTGAAGCTTTCTTT.

This clonotype was detected only once. This chain joins TRBV29-1 and TRBJ2-3; tentatively, D is TRBD2 (6 bases). Between the trimmed V and J ends, which lost 3 bases and 4 bases, there was a span of 17 bases. Germline CDR1 SQVTM, CDR2 ANQGSEA. CDR3 size: 15 residues. The CDR3 loop is CSVEGTCPGADTQYF. Written as DNA, the CDR3 is TGCAGCGTTGAGGGTACATGCCCGGGGGCAGATACGCAGTATTTT.

This clonotype was seen a few times. A junction end diverges from the germline sequence, so it may reflect a read error. The chain links TRBV11-2 to TRBJ1-3; possible D gene TRBD1, 5 bases. The CDR3 is 15 residues long. CDR1 and CDR2 from the germline V gene are SGHAT and FQNNGV. The CDR3 protein is CASSYGREPGTTTYF. In nucleotides, the CDR3 is TGTGCCAGCAGTTACGGCAGGGAACCTGGAACCACCACATATTTT.

V usage is TRBV12-3 or TRBV12-4 and J usage is TRBJ2-3, with unresolved D. The V gene lost 5 bases and the J gene lost 11 bases, with 26 bases spanning the gap. The CDR3 contains 16 residues. The CDR3 coding sequence is TGTGCCAGCAGTGACGTAGGGCCAGTGTGGGCCTATATGCAGTATTTT. This translates into CASSDVGPVWAYMQYF.

The chain links TRBV5-1 to TRBJ1-1; TRBD1 matches 7 bases. Germline V gene data show CDR1 as SGHRS and CDR2 as YFSETQ. The J segment lost 1 base and the V segment lost 4 bases, leaving 7 bases of the junction unmatched. The CDR3 covers 15 residues. This CDR3 is CASSARQGRNTEAFF. Here the CDR3 DNA reads TGCGCCAGCAGCGCGCGACAGGGCCGGAACACTGAAGCTTTCTTT.